Listed here are 29 T cell receptor beta chains from one sample, sequenced in a study of STAT3 mutations in large granular lymphocyte leukemia. Study-level results: Every T-LGLL patient had at least one immunodominant TCRbeta clonotype.

These TCRs' antigens remain unknown. Sequenced by immunoSEQ multiplex PCR; TCRdb stores in-frame clones only, minus some. The sample shows several thousand clones, around 94% of them seen only once. Sequencing was carried out using peripheral blood mononuclear cells. The receptors derive from a man aged 60 to 75 with T-cell large granular lymphocyte leukemia. Some clones in this sample may be carry-over from other donors' samples.

The genes are TRBV2 and TRBJ2-7; no clear D. Germline CDR1 SNHLY, CDR2 FYNNEI. V lost 1 base, J lost 7 bases, and 11 bases lay in between. The CDR3 loop spans 13 amino acids. The CDR3 region is CASSEVKAREQYF. CDR3 DNA sequence: TGTGCCAGCAGTGAAGTAAAGGCGAGAGAGCAGTACTTC. Variable domain in full (rest from reference TRBV2 and TRBJ2-7): EPEVTQTPSHQVTQMGQEVILRCVPISNHLYFYWYRQILGQKVEFLVSFYNNEISEKSEIFDDQFSVERPDGSNFTLKIRSTKLEDSAMYFCASSEVKAREQYFGPGTRLTVT.

J is TRBJ1-2 and V is TRBV19; 7 bases fit TRBD1. With 2 bases clipped from V and 5 bases from J, the junction kept 8 bases outside the gene matches. Germline CDR1 reads LNHDA; CDR2 reads SQIVND (reference sequence). CDR3 length: 15 residues. DNA for the CDR3: TGTGCCAGTAGTATATTTGGAGGGGGCGATTATGGCTACACCTTC. This codes for CASSIFGGGDYGYTF.

V gene TRBV27 combines with J gene TRBJ2-1; possible D gene TRBD1, 6 bases. The CDR3 covers 12 residues. Looked up from germline, CDR1 is MNHEY and CDR2 is SMNVEV (reference sequence). Between the trimmed V and J ends, which lost 4 bases and 10 bases, there was a span of 11 bases. The CDR3 nucleotides read TGTGCCAGCAGTTCGACAGGTGTAGAGCAGTTCTTC. Translating it yields CASSSTGVEQFF.

The J gene is TRBJ2-7, the V gene TRBV30; 10 nucleotides agree with TRBD1. Germline V gene sequence: CDR1 GTSNPN, CDR2 SVGIG (reference sequence). Trimming at V came to 0 bases and at J to 7 bases, leaving 9 bases not matched to a gene. This CDR3 is 15 amino acids long. In DNA form, the CDR3 reads TGTGCCTGGAGTGTACCCGGACAGGGGGGTAGTGAGCAGTACTTC. Translated: CAWSVPGQGGSEQYF.

The J gene is TRBJ1-2, the V gene TRBV19; 12 bases map to TRBD1. Trimming cost V 3 bases and J 3 bases; bases outside gene matches: 5. The CDR3 covers 16 residues. Germline V gives CDR1 LNHDA, CDR2 SQIVND (reference sequence). CDR3 DNA: TGTGCCAGTAGTATGGGACAGGGGGCCGGAGACTATGGCTACACCTTC. Encoded protein: CASSMGQGAGDYGYTF.

The genes are TRBV14 and TRBJ2-6; a weak D match, TRBD1 (5 bases). Trimming left V 0 bases short and J 2 bases short, with 8 bases between. The CDR3 has 16 residues. The germline gives CDR1 SGHDN, CDR2 FVKESK. In nucleotides, the CDR3 is TGTGCCAGCAGCCAAGACAGGGTTGCTGGGGCCAACGTCCTGACTTTC. Its protein is CASSQDRVAGANVLTF.

The V call is TRBV5-6, the J call TRBJ2-3; D could derive from TRBD1 or TRBD2 (5 bases each). Between the trimmed V and J ends, which lost 4 bases and 5 bases, there was a span of 23 bases. Germline CDR1 SGHDT, CDR2 YYEEEE. The CDR3 extends over 17 amino acids. CDR3 nucleotides: TGTGCCAGCAGCCCTGGGACGGACACTAAGGCTATAGATACGCAGTATTTT. Its protein product is CASSPGTDTKAIDTQYF.

CDR3: CASSGQVVNQPQHF. The CDR3 bases are TGCGCCAGCAGCGGTCAGGTTGTGAATCAGCCCCAGCATTTT. The chain has TRBV4-1 and TRBJ1-5; D is ambiguous. The CDR3 has 14 residues. Germline CDR1 reads MGHRA; CDR2 reads YSYEKL. V was trimmed by 5 bases and J by 4 bases, leaving 12 bases between them.

The chain joins TRBV30 to TRBJ2-7; 8 bases are a match to TRBD1. The germline CDR1 and CDR2 sequences are GTSNPN and SVGIG (reference sequence). The CDR3 is 13 residues long. Trimming at V came to 0 bases and at J to 4 bases, leaving 2 bases not matched to a gene. The CDR3 loop is CAWSVQGVYEQYF. The DNA of the CDR3 is TGTGCCTGGAGTGTACAGGGGGTTTACGAGCAGTACTTC.

The chain is built from TRBV18 and TRBJ2-7; 7 bases match TRBD1. Trimming took 1 base from V and 2 from J; bases not matched to a gene: 5. The length of the CDR3 is 15 residues. Germline CDR1 reads KGHSH; CDR2 reads LQKENI. CDR3 coding DNA: TGTGCCAGCTCACCACGAGACAGGGCAACCTACGAGCAGTACTTC. Protein sequence: CASSPRDRATYEQYF. Combining the CDR3 with reference TRBV18 and TRBJ2-7 gives the whole variable domain NAGVMQNPRHLVRRRGQEARLRCSPMKGHSHVYWYRQLPEEGLKFMVYLQKENIIDESGMPKERFSAEFPKEGPSILRIQQVVRGDSAAYFCASSPRDRATYEQYFGPGTRLTVT.

The chain has TRBV5-1 and TRBJ2-3, with D possibly matching TRBD2 (6 bases). Germline loops: CDR1 SGHRS, CDR2 YFSETQ. The germline V and J ends were trimmed by 0 bases and 1 base, with 9 bases remaining between them. The CDR3 is 15 residues long. DNA of the CDR3: TGCGCCAGCAGCTTGGATCCTAGCGGCACAGATACGCAGTATTTT. Protein product: CASSLDPSGTDTQYF.

The rearrangement links TRBV7-9 to TRBJ1-1; 10 positions agree with TRBD1. Germline CDR1 and CDR2: SEHNR and FQNEAQ (reference sequence). J lost 3 bases, V lost 4 bases, and 8 bases had no gene match. CDR3 length: 16 residues. CDR3 sequence: CASSYLPGTGDTEAFF. CDR3 bases: TGTGCCAGCAGCTATCTTCCCGGGACAGGGGACACTGAAGCTTTCTTT.

The CDR3 bases are TGCGCCAGCAGCGACCGGACGGACACCGGGGAGCTGTTTTTT. It yields the protein CASSDRTDTGELFF. The V and J genes are TRBV5-1 and TRBJ2-2; D gene uncertain. Germline V gene data show CDR1 as SGHRS and CDR2 as YFSETQ. The CDR3 is 14 residues long. V lost 4 bases, J lost 3 bases, and 10 bases lay in between.

The chain's CDR3 is CASGLSTGSQPQHF. For the CDR3, the DNA is TGTGCTAGTGGTTTATCGACAGGGTCTCAGCCCCAGCATTTT. The chain uses TRBV12-5 and TRBJ1-5; TRBD1 aligns across 7 bases. Germline V lookup: CDR1 LGHNT, CDR2 FRNRAP. The V and J ends lost 3 bases and 6 bases, in that order; junction bases with no gene match: 5. The CDR3 loop spans 14 amino acids. Based on the CDR3 plus reference TRBV12-5 and TRBJ1-5, the full variable domain is DARVTQTPRHKVTEMGQEVTMRCQPILGHNTVFWYRQTMMQGLELLAYFRNRAPLDDSGMPKDRFSAEMPDATLATLKIQPSEPRDSAVYFCASGLSTGSQPQHFGDGTRLSIL.

Written as DNA, the CDR3 is TGCGCCAGCAGCCTTCGGACTGCTACTGAAGCTTTCTTT. Its protein product is CASSLRTATEAFF. V is TRBV5-1 and J is TRBJ1-1; no definite D call. With 4 bases removed from V and 5 bases from J, the gap between germline ends came to 12 bases. CDR3 length: 13 amino acids. Germline CDR1 and CDR2: SGHRS and YFSETQ.

Only one count was recorded for this clone. This chain uses TRBV20-1 with TRBJ2-5; the D gene is possibly TRBD1 (6 bases). Between the trimmed V and J ends, which lost 6 bases and 5 bases, there was a span of 10 bases. This CDR3 region has 11 residues. CDR1 DFQATT and CDR2 SNEGSKA come from the germline V gene (reference sequence). In DNA, the CDR3 is TGCAGTGCCCTCGGACAGGAGACCCAGTACTTC. Encoded protein: CSALGQETQYF.

The genes are TRBV5-1 and TRBJ2-3, with 8 bases lining up with TRBD2. The CDR3 spans 14 residues. The germline V gene encodes CDR1 SGHRS and CDR2 YFSETQ. With 7 bases clipped from V and 3 bases from J, the junction kept 7 bases outside the gene matches. CDR3 nucleotides: TGCGCCAGCTCGCCGGGAGGGGGGACAGATACGCAGTATTTT. Protein product: CASSPGGGTDTQYF.

The V and J genes are TRBV10-3 and TRBJ1-2, with 7 positions matching TRBD1. The CDR3 contains 15 residues. V shed 3 bases, J shed 7 bases, and the junction held 11 bases outside the gene matches. The germline CDR1 and CDR2 sequences are ENHRY and SYGVKD. Here the CDR3 DNA reads TGTGCCATCAGTGAAGTTCTGGCAGGGGGAGGTGGCTACACCTTC. This codes for CAISEVLAGGGGYTF.

The J gene is TRBJ1-4, the V gene TRBV19; D not resolved. CDR1 and CDR2 (germline): LNHDA, SQIVND (reference sequence). CDR3 size: 13 residues. The V gene lost 2 bases and the J gene lost 8 bases, with 9 bases spanning the gap. CDR3 amino acids: CASSIHGEEKLFF. CDR3 sequence (DNA): TGTGCCAGTAGTATACATGGGGAAGAAAAACTGTTTTTT.

This rearrangement joins TRBV28 to TRBJ2-1; TRBD2 agrees at 9 bases. The CDR3 is 16 amino acids. J was trimmed by 9 bases and V by 7 bases; bases with no gene match: 16. In germline, CDR1 is MDHEN, CDR2 SYDVKM. The CDR3 sequence is CASTPAAGGLFSEQFF. The CDR3, as DNA: TGTGCCAGCACCCCGGCCGCGGGAGGGCTCTTCAGTGAGCAGTTCTTC.

The genes are TRBV19 and TRBJ2-7; D possibly corresponds to TRBD1 (7 bases). Germline values: CDR1 LNHDA, CDR2 SQIVND (reference sequence). This CDR3 region has 14 residues. V was clipped by 0 bases and J by 8 bases, with 14 bases between them. CDR3 coding DNA: TGTGCCAGTAGTATAGATGGGCAGGGGGGAAAGCAGTACTTC. This sequence encodes CASSIDGQGGKQYF. Filled out from reference TRBV19 and TRBJ2-7, the complete variable domain reads DGGITQSPKYLFRKEGQNVTLSCEQNLNHDAMYWYRQDPGQGLRLIYYSQIVNDFQKGDIAEGYSVSREKKESFPLTVTSAQKNPTAFYLCASSIDGQGGKQYFGPGTRLTVT.

Written as DNA, the CDR3 is TGTGCCAGCAGCCGAGGACAGGGGATTAACACTGAAGCTTTCTTT. Protein product: CASSRGQGINTEAFF. V and J are TRBV7-9 and TRBJ1-1; 9 positions agree with TRBD1. Germline V gene data show CDR1 as SEHNR and CDR2 as FQNEAQ (reference sequence). The CDR3 is 15 amino acids. Germline trimming cut 5 bases from V and 2 bases from J; bases unmatched to any gene: 6.

This chain uses TRBV7-9 with TRBJ2-1, with 8 bases aligning to TRBD1. CDR3 length: 14 amino acids. V lost 6 bases to trimming and J lost 8 bases; unmatched junction nucleotides: 9. Per germline, CDR1 SEHNR and CDR2 FQNEAQ (reference sequence). CDR3 loop: CASRRDRQVYEQFF. CDR3 nucleotide sequence: TGTGCCAGCAGACGGGACAGGCAGGTTTATGAGCAGTTCTTC.

The CDR3 region is CASSLARTEQFF. CDR3 DNA sequence: TGCGCCAGCAGCTTGGCTAGAACTGAGCAGTTCTTC. The rearrangement uses TRBV5-1 and TRBJ2-1; D unclear. Germline CDR1 is SGHRS and CDR2 is YFSETQ. Trimming left V 0 bases short and J 9 bases short, with 7 bases between. The CDR3 length is 12 residues.

The rearrangement joins TRBV19 to TRBJ1-1; TRBD1 aligns across 7 bases. Losses at the gene ends were 5 bases for V and 4 bases for J; bases not matched to a gene: 7. The CDR3 has 14 amino acids. Germline CDR1 is LNHDA and CDR2 is SQIVND (reference sequence). The CDR3 DNA follows: TGTGCCAGTAGTCAAACAGGGGAAAGCACTGAAGCTTTCTTT. Translation gives CASSQTGESTEAFF. Complete variable domain (other parts from reference TRBV19 and TRBJ1-1): DGGITQSPKYLFRKEGQNVTLSCEQNLNHDAMYWYRQDPGQGLRLIYYSQIVNDFQKGDIAEGYSVSREKKESFPLTVTSAQKNPTAFYLCASSQTGESTEAFFGQGTRLTVV.

This clone was seen once. V gene TRBV7-9 combines with J gene TRBJ1-2, with no clear D. The germline V gene encodes CDR1 SEHNR and CDR2 FQNEAQ (reference sequence). V dropped 1 base and J dropped 6 bases, with 6 bases sitting between them. The CDR3 length is 12 residues. CDR3 nucleotide sequence: TGTGCCAGCAGCTTAGAGTATGATGGCTACACCTTC. This gives the protein CASSLEYDGYTF. The whole variable domain, remainder taken from reference TRBV7-9 and TRBJ1-2, is DTGVSQNPRHKITKRGQNVTFRCDPISEHNRLYWYRQTLGQGPEFLTYFQNEAQLEKSRLLSDRFSAERPKGSFSTLEIQRTEQGDSAMYLCASSLEYDGYTFGSGTRLTVV.

This rearrangement joins TRBV10-3 to TRBJ2-7; 9 bases agree with TRBD2. Germline V gene lookup returns CDR1 ENHRY and CDR2 SYGVKD. This CDR3 has 16 amino acids. V gave up 0 bases and J gave up 6 bases; unmatched junction bases: 9. The CDR3 DNA reads TGTGCCATCAGTGAGTCGATTGGTAGCGGGAGAAGCGAGCAGTACTTC. It encodes CAISESIGSGRSEQYF.

The chain links TRBV2 to TRBJ2-7; D ambiguous. CDR1 SNHLY and CDR2 FYNNEI come from the germline V gene. The CDR3 runs to 14 residues. V was shortened by 6 bases and J by 6 bases, with 18 bases between the two germline ends. CDR3 bases: TGTGCCAGCAGAAGGGCGTTAGCTCCGACCGAGCAGTACTTC. It specifies CASRRALAPTEQYF.

The chain's CDR3 is CASSLRLPPYEQYF. CDR3 DNA: TGTGCCAGCAGCTTAAGACTTCCCCCCTACGAGCAGTACTTC. The chain is built from TRBV7-2 and TRBJ2-7; D is undetermined. V was cut by 2 bases and J by 2 bases, with 10 bases left in between. The CDR3 is 14 amino acids. The V gene's germline CDR1 is SGHTA and CDR2 FQGNSA.